These 10 T cell receptor beta chains originate from one sample sequenced in a study of blood T cell repertoires in COVID-19. TCRdb's copy holds only in-frame clones and misses some; the assay was immunoSEQ multiplex PCR. The table lists around 260,000 clones, less than 85% of them singletons, with 4.6% in the top ten. Sequenced: peripheral blood. These receptors all come from a man between 60 and 70 years old who had recovered from COVID-19.

This clone was seen once. This chain joins TRBV27 and TRBJ2-5, with 10 positions matching TRBD1. The V gene's germline CDR1 is MNHEY and CDR2 SMNVEV (reference sequence). This CDR3 has 15 residues. With 5 bases clipped from V and 2 bases from J, the junction kept 5 bases outside the gene matches. In DNA, the CDR3 is TGTGCCAGCAGTCCCGACAGGGGGCGGCAAGAGACCCAGTACTTC. This translates into CASSPDRGRQETQYF.

The chain has TRBV25-1 and TRBJ1-1; 7 positions agree with TRBD1. J gave up 3 bases and V 7 bases, and 5 bases lay outside the gene matches. The CDR3 is 13 amino acids. Germline loops: CDR1 MGHDK, CDR2 SYGVNS. The CDR3 loop reads CASTQTGYTEAFF. The CDR3 DNA reads TGTGCCAGCACCCAGACAGGGTACACTGAAGCTTTCTTT. Supplemented by reference TRBV25-1 and TRBJ1-1, the full variable domain reads EADIYQTPRYLVIGTGKKITLECSQTMGHDKMYWYQQDPGMELHLIHYSYGVNSTEKGDLSSESTVSRIRTEHFPLTLESARPSHTSQYLCASTQTGYTEAFFGQGTRLTVV.

V and J are TRBV19 and TRBJ1-3; D is possibly TRBD1 (5 bases). The germline CDR1 and CDR2 sequences are LNHDA and SQIVND (reference sequence). V was shortened by 10 bases and J by 3 bases, with 16 bases between the two germline ends. The CDR3 sequence is 14 residues long. CDR3 region: CATTRQPLGNTIYF. CDR3 sequence (DNA): TGTGCCACCACCAGACAGCCCCTTGGAAACACCATATATTTT. Full variable domain (outside the CDR3, taken from reference TRBV19 and TRBJ1-3): DGGITQSPKYLFRKEGQNVTLSCEQNLNHDAMYWYRQDPGQGLRLIYYSQIVNDFQKGDIAEGYSVSREKKESFPLTVTSAQKNPTAFYLCATTRQPLGNTIYFGEGSWLTVV.

The CDR3 region is CASSPTPVGGYTF. The CDR3 region has the DNA TGTGCCAGCAGCCCGACGCCGGTCGGGGGCTACACCTTC. The genes are TRBV7-3 and TRBJ1-2; no definite D call. There are 13 residues in the CDR3. From germline, CDR1 is SGHTA and CDR2 FQGTGA. Trimming took off 5 bases at V and 8 bases at J, with 15 bases between the two ends.

The chain recombines TRBV19 with TRBJ2-5, with D maybe TRBD2 (6 bases). Germline CDR1 LNHDA, CDR2 SQIVND (reference sequence). The CDR3 sequence is 15 residues long. V was pared by 3 bases and J by 4 bases, with 15 bases between. CDR3 DNA: TGTGCCAGTAGTATGCGGGGTAGCCAGGGAGAGACCCAGTACTTC. It is translated as CASSMRGSQGETQYF.

This clone came up once. The chain has TRBV19 and TRBJ1-1, with D possibly TRBD1 on 5 matching bases. V shed 4 bases and J shed 7 bases, with 25 bases lying between them. Looked up from germline, CDR1 is LNHDA and CDR2 is SQIVND (reference sequence). The CDR3 length is 17 residues. This CDR3 is CASSTARVAGKGNEAFF. CDR3 DNA: TGTGCCAGTAGTACCGCCCGGGTTGCGGGGAAGGGGAATGAAGCTTTCTTT.

A single count supports this clone. The chain carries TRBV20-1 and TRBJ2-3; D perhaps matches TRBD1 (5 bases). The germline V gene has CDR1 DFQATT and CDR2 SNEGSKA (reference sequence). There are 11 residues in the CDR3. V was pared by 6 bases and J by 1 base, with 5 bases between. The CDR3 region is CSAGGTDTQYF. The CDR3 DNA sequence: TGCAGTGCAGGGGGCACAGATACGCAGTATTTT.

The J gene is TRBJ1-3, the V gene TRBV27; the D gene is possibly TRBD1 (6 bases). V lost 5 bases to trimming and J lost 0 bases, with 11 bases between them. CDR3 length: 15 residues. Germline values: CDR1 MNHEY, CDR2 SMNVEV (reference sequence). CDR3 region: CASSIQGFSGNTIYF. CDR3 in DNA: TGTGCCAGCAGTATCCAGGGGTTCTCTGGAAACACCATATATTTT.

This chain connects TRBV2 to TRBJ1-3; D may be TRBD1 (5 bases). Germline-derived CDR1 and CDR2 are SNHLY and FYNNEI. The CDR3 is 16 residues long. V was shortened by 2 bases and J by 4 bases, with 15 bases between the two germline ends. The CDR3 sequence: CASSESGAGIGNTIYF. The CDR3 nucleotides are TGTGCCAGCAGTGAAAGCGGGGCCGGGATCGGAAACACCATATATTTT. The entire variable domain, with the rest obtained from reference TRBV2 and TRBJ1-3, is as follows: EPEVTQTPSHQVTQMGQEVILRCVPISNHLYFYWYRQILGQKVEFLVSFYNNEISEKSEIFDDQFSVERPDGSNFTLKIRSTKLEDSAMYFCASSESGAGIGNTIYFGEGSWLTVV.

The chain is built from TRBV6-7 and TRBJ2-3; D perhaps matches TRBD2 (6 bases). TRBV6-7 is an open reading frame whose function is uncertain. Trimming pared 1 base from V and 4 bases from J, leaving 9 bases between. The length of the CDR3 is 14 residues. The CDR3: CASSYFRGSDTQYF. Written as DNA, the CDR3 is TGTGCCAGCAGTTACTTCCGGGGGTCAGATACGCAGTATTTT.